Presented here are 19 T cell receptor beta chains from one specimen sequenced in a study of T cell responses to AZD1222 COVID-19 vaccine. Sequencing used immunoSEQ multiplex PCR; TCRdb keeps in-frame clones, though not all of them. The sample gives tens of thousands of clones, roughly 90% of which show up once; 4% to 5.5% is in the top ten. Sequences were derived from peripheral blood, sampled on day 0 of MenACWY control vaccination. These receptor sequences come from an adult in good health.

The CDR3 nucleotides are TGTGCCAGTAGTCCCCGCAGGGGCGAAAAACTGTTTTTT. Translating gives CASSPRRGEKLFF. The J gene is TRBJ1-4, the V gene TRBV19, with a weak D call TRBD1 (6 bases). The V gene lost 5 bases and the J gene lost 8 bases, with 12 bases spanning the gap. Germline loops: CDR1 LNHDA, CDR2 SQIVND (reference sequence). CDR3 length equals 13 residues.

The CDR3 is CASSPAAGGYSGGYTF. CDR3 DNA sequence: TGTGCCAGCAGCCCTGCCGCAGGGGGCTACTCGGGTGGCTACACCTTC. This chain uses TRBV7-2 with TRBJ1-2; 8 bases match TRBD1. Germline CDR1 and CDR2: SGHTA and FQGNSA. V lost 5 bases and J lost 7; bases outside the gene matches: 15. This CDR3 spans 16 amino acids.

J is TRBJ2-2 and V is TRBV9, with D unresolved. Germline-derived CDR1 and CDR2 are SGDLS and YYNGEE. The CDR3 consists of 14 residues. Trimming removed 7 bases from V and 6 bases from J, with 16 bases in between. The CDR3 DNA reads as TGTGCCAGCGCCGTGACTGCCGGCCCCGGGGAGCTGTTTTTT. Translated: CASAVTAGPGELFF.

The chain is built from TRBV19 and TRBJ2-3; TRBD2 might be the D (5 bases). Germline CDR1 LNHDA, CDR2 SQIVND (reference sequence). Trimming stripped 11 bases from V and 1 base from J, with 16 bases between. The CDR3 sequence is 14 residues long. The CDR3 protein is CASASGYGTDTQYF. In DNA, the CDR3 is TGTGCCTCCGCCTCGGGGTACGGCACAGATACGCAGTATTTT.

This clone was seen only once. The V call is TRBV19, the J call TRBJ2-1, with TRBD1 matching 7 bases. The germline V gene has CDR1 LNHDA and CDR2 SQIVND (reference sequence). J gave up 4 bases and V 7 bases, and 10 bases lay outside the gene matches. CDR3 length: 15 residues. The CDR3, as DNA: TGTGCCAGTACCGCCGACAGGGACCCTTACAATGAGCAGTTCTTC. This sequence encodes CASTADRDPYNEQFF.

The V gene is TRBV10-3, the J gene TRBJ1-6, with 7 bases matching TRBD1. V lost 4 bases, J lost 9 bases, and 6 bases stayed unmatched. From germline, CDR1 is ENHRY and CDR2 SYGVKD. The CDR3 runs 14 residues. DNA of the CDR3: TGTGCCATCAGTGGAGGGGGCCTAGGTTCACCCCTCCACTTT. It translates to CAISGGGLGSPLHF.

This chain joins TRBV3-1 (or the pseudogene TRBV3-2) and TRBJ1-5; D is ambiguous. The length of the CDR3 is 14 residues. V gave up 1 base and J gave up 9 bases, with 13 bases separating them. CDR1 LGHDT and CDR2 YNNKEL come from the germline V gene (reference sequence). CDR3 coding DNA: TGTGCCAGCAGCCAAGCCAACCTTGAAAGGCCCCAGCATTTT. Translated, it gives CASSQANLERPQHF.

This clone has a single count. This chain uses TRBV28 with TRBJ2-1; D remains unclear. Trimming shortened V by 9 bases and J by 12 bases, and 15 bases separated the two germline ends. From germline, CDR1 is MDHEN and CDR2 SYDVKM. The CDR3 extends over 11 amino acids. The chain's CDR3 is CASTTERLQFF. CDR3 nucleotides: TGTGCCAGTACGACCGAGAGACTGCAGTTCTTC.

This clone has just one count. This sequence joins TRBV4-1 and TRBJ1-5, with 10 bases identical to TRBD1. CDR3 length equals 16 residues. V lost 0 bases, J lost 5 bases, and 4 bases stayed unmatched. Germline V gene lookup returns CDR1 MGHRA and CDR2 YSYEKL. The DNA for the CDR3 is TGCGCCAGCAGCCAAGAGGTGGGACAGGGGTATCAGCCCCAGCATTTT. It codes for CASSQEVGQGYQPQHF.

The genes are TRBV6-2 or TRBV6-3 and TRBJ2-7; D gene unclear. The V end lost 8 bases, the J end lost 8 bases, and 13 bases lay between the germline ends. This CDR3 is 11 amino acids long. Germline V lookup: CDR1 MNHEY, CDR2 SVGEGT. The DNA of the CDR3 is TGTGCCAGCGGTTTATCGATCAAGCAGTACTTC. Encoded protein: CASGLSIKQYF.

The chain recombines TRBV5-4 with TRBJ2-7; possibly TRBD1 or TRBD2 for D (6 bases each). This CDR3 comprises 13 residues. V lost 0 bases to trimming and J lost 5 bases, with 9 bases between them. Germline V gene lookup returns CDR1 SGHNT and CDR2 YYREEE (reference sequence). The CDR3 bases are TGTGCCAGCAGCTTGGCGGGGGCCGACGAGCAGTACTTC. This sequence encodes CASSLAGADEQYF.

The chain employs TRBV9 and TRBJ1-1; 7 nucleotides line up with TRBD1. Germline trimming cut 4 bases from V and 4 bases from J; bases unmatched to any gene: 10. The CDR3 has 15 residues. From germline, CDR1 is SGDLS and CDR2 YYNGEE. CDR3: CASSLNQGDGTEAFF. In nucleotides, the CDR3 is TGTGCCAGCAGCTTGAACCAGGGGGACGGCACTGAAGCTTTCTTT.

This clone came up once. The chain uses TRBV6-1 and TRBJ1-4, with D possibly matching TRBD1 (6 bases). The germline V gene encodes CDR1 MNHNS and CDR2 SASEGT. V gave up 3 bases and J gave up 3 bases, with 8 bases separating them. The CDR3 spans 14 residues. The CDR3 protein is CASSDRGPNEKLFF. DNA of the CDR3: TGTGCCAGCAGTGACAGGGGCCCTAATGAAAAACTGTTTTTT.

The chain uses TRBV29-1 and TRBJ2-7; 7 bases map to TRBD1. Germline V gene data show CDR1 as SQVTM and CDR2 as ANQGSEA. This CDR3 is 12 amino acids long. Trimming cost V 4 bases and J 5 bases; bases outside gene matches: 5. The DNA for the CDR3 is TGCAGCGTTGCGACAGGGATTGACGAGCAGTACTTC. Translation gives CSVATGIDEQYF.

Written as DNA, the CDR3 is TGTGCCAGCAAGGGCCTCAGGGATTCACCCCTCCACTTT. This gives the protein CASKGLRDSPLHF. V and J are TRBV28 and TRBJ1-6; weak D call: TRBD1 (5 bases). V lost 7 bases and J 8 bases, leaving 12 bases between the germline ends. Germline values: CDR1 MDHEN, CDR2 SYDVKM. The CDR3 is made up of 13 amino acids.

The chain employs TRBV5-8 and TRBJ1-2; D call uncertain. The CDR3 is 12 amino acids. V was cut by 7 bases and J by 4 bases, with 11 bases left in between. The germline CDR1 and CDR2 sequences are SGHTS and YDEGEE. CDR3 sequence (DNA): TGTGCCAGCGGATTATGGGGCTATGGCTACACCTTC. Its translation is CASGLWGYGYTF.

V gene TRBV2 combines with J gene TRBJ1-1; possibly TRBD1 for D (6 bases). This CDR3 comprises 14 residues. CDR1 is SNHLY, CDR2 FYNNEI, per germline. V shed 4 bases and J shed 4 bases, with 13 bases lying between them. The DNA for the CDR3 is TGTGCCAGCAGTGTTTTGGCCAGGGGCACTGAAGCTTTCTTT. Protein: CASSVLARGTEAFF.

About this clone: The junction shows a germline mismatch at one end, possibly a read error. This sequence joins TRBV2 and TRBJ2-7; no clear D. The CDR3 consists of 10 residues. Germline CDR1 is SNHLY and CDR2 is FYNNEI. The CDR3 spells CASNSHEQYF. Here the CDR3 DNA reads TGTGCCAGCAACTCCCACGAGCAGTACTTC.

The gene calls are TRBV30 and TRBJ1-3; maybe TRBD1 (6 bases). The CDR3 runs 15 residues. CDR1 and CDR2 from the germline V gene are GTSNPN and SVGIG (reference sequence). V was shortened by 0 bases and J by 2 bases, with 11 bases between the two germline ends. CDR3 DNA: TGTGCCTGGAGTGTACTGAGGGGGGCTGGAAACACCATATATTTT. Translating gives CAWSVLRGAGNTIYF. Variable domain in full (rest from reference TRBV30 and TRBJ1-3): SQTIHQWPATLVQPVGSPLSLECTVEGTSNPNLYWYRQAAGRGLQLLFYSVGIGQISSEVPQNLSASRPQDRQFILSSKKLLLSDSGFYLCAWSVLRGAGNTIYFGEGSWLTVV.